This entry lists 14 T cell receptor beta chains sequenced from one sample in a study of T cells in Graves' hyperthyroidism and ophthalmopathy. The investigators amplified TCR beta CDR3 regions from RNA transcripts. RT-PCR in the first round (using the HTBI primer set) targeted the TCR CDR3. TCRdb redid the calling of the multiplex PCR reads with MiXCR, one entry per CDR3 protein. Seen here are approximately 200,000 distinct CDR3 sequences, approximately 16% observed once, and the top ten hold around 43%. Sequenced sample: blood. The receptors here all came from a man aged 40-55 years with Graves' hyperthyroidism.

The rearrangement uses TRBV20-1 and TRBJ2-7; D remains ambiguous. There are 14 residues in the CDR3. Trimming removed 1 base from V and 2 bases from J, with 12 bases in between. Germline CDR1 and CDR2: DFQATT and SNEGSKA (reference sequence). The CDR3 loop reads CSARVPHNTYEQYF. Written as DNA, the CDR3 is TGCAGTGCTAGAGTCCCCCACAATACCTACGAGCAGTACTTC.

This clonotype was recorded at least ten times. V is TRBV4-2 and J is TRBJ1-5; the D gene is possibly TRBD1 (5 bases). Per germline, CDR1 LGHNA and CDR2 YNFKEQ. V lost 0 bases to trimming and J lost 2 bases, with 8 bases between them. The CDR3 is made up of 15 amino acids. CDR3 sequence: CASSQEGVGNQPQHF. The CDR3 nucleotides read TGTGCCAGCAGCCAAGAGGGGGTTGGCAATCAGCCCCAGCATTTT.

Worth noting for this clonotype: This may stem from a read error, because a much larger clone lies one nucleotide away. V gene TRBV6-1 combines with J gene TRBJ1-2, with TRBD1 as a possible D gene (6 bases). Germline V gene lookup returns CDR1 MNHNS and CDR2 SASEGT. Trimming took 8 bases from V and 10 from J, leaving 17 bases between them. CDR3 length equals 12 residues. CDR3 loop: CASGRTENDYTF. Here the CDR3 DNA reads TGTGCCAGCGGAAGGACAGAGAATGACTACACCTTC.

This clonotype was seen at least ten times. The chain employs TRBV24-1 and TRBJ2-2; 9 bases are a match to TRBD1. CDR1 is KGHDR and CDR2 is SFDVKD in the germline V gene. This CDR3 contains 15 residues. V was clipped by 7 bases and J by 5 bases; unmatched bases: 7. Written as DNA, the CDR3 is TGTGCCACCAGCGGGGACAGGGTCGGTACCGGGGAGCTGTTTTTT. Protein product: CATSGDRVGTGELFF.

The table lists this clonotype with many counts. This chain uses TRBV5-5 with TRBJ1-1, with 8 nucleotides matching TRBD1. The CDR3 covers 14 residues. Germline assignment: CDR1 SGHKS and CDR2 YYEKEE (reference sequence). V lost 4 bases, J lost 7 bases, and 9 bases stayed unmatched. The CDR3 sequence is CASSPWTGPSEAFF. The CDR3 DNA is TGTGCCAGCAGCCCCTGGACAGGGCCGAGTGAAGCTTTCTTT.

The chain has TRBV9 and TRBJ2-7, with a weak D call TRBD1 (6 bases). The V end was cut by 4 bases, the J end by 2 bases, with 19 bases between. The CDR3 sequence is 16 residues long. Looked up from germline, CDR1 is SGDLS and CDR2 is YYNGEE. CDR3 protein: CASSPLPGTLTYEQYF. CDR3 nucleotides: TGTGCCAGCAGCCCCCTACCCGGGACATTGACCTACGAGCAGTACTTC.

This clonotype was recorded many times. Here the CDR3 reads CSARDMTSGRGEQFF. CDR3 in DNA: TGCAGTGCTAGAGATATGACTAGCGGGCGAGGGGAGCAGTTCTTC. The chain employs TRBV20-1 and TRBJ2-1; TRBD2 aligns across 10 bases. Germline V lookup: CDR1 DFQATT, CDR2 SNEGSKA (reference sequence). V lost 0 bases, J lost 10 bases, and 9 bases stayed unmatched. The CDR3 covers 15 residues.

This clonotype was detected only a few times. J is TRBJ1-1 and V is TRBV19; D possibly corresponds to TRBD1 (6 bases). V was cut by 7 bases and J by 4 bases, with 19 bases left in between. There are 15 residues in the CDR3. The germline CDR1 and CDR2 sequences are LNHDA and SQIVND (reference sequence). This CDR3 reads CASTQPSGTFTEAFF. The CDR3 nucleotides read TGTGCCAGTACCCAACCCTCGGGGACATTCACTGAAGCTTTCTTT.

This clonotype was counted at least ten times. This chain uses TRBV6-2 or TRBV6-3 with TRBJ1-1; D perhaps matches TRBD1 (5 bases). The V end lost 2 bases, the J end lost 1 base, and 11 bases lay between the germline ends. CDR1 is MNHEY, CDR2 SVGEGT, per germline. This CDR3 region has 15 residues. CDR3 sequence reads: CASSYRGGTNTEAFF. The CDR3 DNA is TGTGCCAGCAGTTACCGCGGCGGGACGAACACTGAAGCTTTCTTT.

This clonotype occurred many times. This chain joins TRBV2 and TRBJ2-5; 10 bases are shared with TRBD1. Germline lookup yields CDR1 SNHLY and CDR2 FYNNEI. The CDR3 runs to 15 residues. J gave up 5 bases and V 6 bases, and 9 bases lay outside the gene matches. The CDR3 DNA follows: TGTGCCAGCAGCGCCTACGGACAGGGGGGGGAGACCCAGTACTTC. Residues: CASSAYGQGGETQYF.

This clonotype was counted at least ten times. The V and J genes are TRBV7-2 and TRBJ2-5; TRBD2 matches at 9 bases. The V and J ends lost 1 base and 4 bases, in that order; junction bases with no gene match: 10. The CDR3 totals 17 residues. Germline CDR1 and CDR2: SGHTA and FQGNSA. The CDR3 protein is CASSLVDWRGGSETQYF. CDR3 coding DNA: TGTGCCAGCAGCTTAGTGGACTGGCGGGGGGGCTCAGAGACCCAGTACTTC.

This clonotype has just a few counts. This chain connects TRBV10-3 to TRBJ2-6; D unclear. Trimming took off 0 bases at V and 0 bases at J, with 6 bases between the two ends. The CDR3 runs to 16 residues. CDR1 and CDR2 from the germline V gene are ENHRY and SYGVKD. CDR3 sequence: CAISESPSSGANVLTF. The CDR3 nucleotides read TGTGCCATCAGTGAGTCTCCGAGCTCTGGGGCCAACGTCCTGACTTTC.

In regard to this clonotype: It may be a read error: a sequence one base away is much more abundant. The rearrangement links TRBV6-5 to TRBJ1-1; D gene uncertain. This CDR3 contains 15 residues. Germline V lookup: CDR1 MNHEY, CDR2 SVGAGI. CDR3 DNA: TGTGCCAGCAGTTACACAGTATCCTTAAACACTGGAGCTTTCTTT. It specifies CASSYTVSLNTGAFF.

V usage is TRBV7-8 and J usage is TRBJ1-5; D uncertain. Germline V gene sequence: CDR1 SGHVS, CDR2 FQNEAQ. V lost 5 bases to trimming and J lost 6 bases, with 14 bases between them. CDR3 length: 14 amino acids. The CDR3 here is CASSPRQIGQPQHF. For the CDR3, the DNA is TGTGCCAGCAGCCCCCGGCAGATAGGTCAGCCCCAGCATTTT.